The 25 T cell receptor beta chains reported below all come from one sample, sequenced in a study of vaccination effects on CD4 cells after COVID-19. Assay: immunoSEQ multiplex PCR; the TCRdb copy retains only in-frame clones and omits some. Of about 69,000 clones listed, roughly 74% are singletons. The antigens of these receptors remain unknown. Expansion of antigen-specific CD4+ T cells with viral peptide pools was carried out by the ViraFEST assay before sequencing. When around 9 days of culture had elapsed, CD4+ T cells were isolated. Two doses of BNT162b2 or mRNA-1273 vaccine were administered to participants. Sequences were derived from CD4+ T cells from PBMCs cultured with HCoV-229E spike peptides, sampled after COVID-19 vaccination. These receptors came from a human donor who received a COVID-19 vaccine.

The J gene is TRBJ1-1, the V gene TRBV5-1, with D tentatively TRBD1 (6 bases). The germline CDR1 and CDR2 sequences are SGHRS and YFSETQ. V gave up 1 base and J gave up 6 bases, with 10 bases separating them. The CDR3 is 13 residues long. CDR3 sequence reads: CASSLFAGAEAFF. As DNA, the CDR3 is TGCGCCAGCAGCTTGTTTGCAGGGGCTGAAGCTTTCTTT.

The V call is TRBV12-5, the J call TRBJ1-3, with D unresolved. Per germline, CDR1 LGHNT and CDR2 FRNRAP. CDR3 length: 15 amino acids. The V gene lost 1 base and the J gene lost 0 bases, with 7 bases spanning the gap. The CDR3 protein is CASGLDPVSGNTIYF. DNA for the CDR3: TGTGCTAGTGGTTTGGACCCGGTCTCTGGAAACACCATATATTTT. Based on the CDR3 plus reference TRBV12-5 and TRBJ1-3, the full variable domain is DARVTQTPRHKVTEMGQEVTMRCQPILGHNTVFWYRQTMMQGLELLAYFRNRAPLDDSGMPKDRFSAEMPDATLATLKIQPSEPRDSAVYFCASGLDPVSGNTIYFGEGSWLTVV.

The chain is built from TRBV7-2 and TRBJ1-3; D perhaps matches TRBD1 (6 bases). Germline CDR1 reads SGHTA; CDR2 reads FQGNSA. The germline V and J ends were trimmed by 2 bases and 0 bases, with 11 bases remaining between them. The CDR3 contains 16 residues. The CDR3 sequence is CASSLTEGVSGNTIYF. CDR3 nucleotide sequence: TGTGCCAGCAGCTTAACAGAGGGGGTCTCTGGAAACACCATATATTTT.

The V gene is TRBV6-2 or TRBV6-3, the J gene TRBJ2-5; D may be TRBD1 (5 bases). The germline CDR1 and CDR2 sequences are MNHEY and SVGEGT. The CDR3 consists of 13 residues. V lost 2 bases and J lost 4, with 8 bases in between. The CDR3 bases are TGTGCCAGCAGTTACGACAGTGGAGAGACCCAGTACTTC. Its protein product is CASSYDSGETQYF.

This clone was counted a few times. V usage is TRBV29-1 and J usage is TRBJ1-1; D possibly corresponds to TRBD1 (5 bases). This CDR3 is 13 amino acids long. The V and J ends lost 5 bases and 1 base respectively, with 11 bases between them. Germline loops: CDR1 SQVTM, CDR2 ANQGSEA. The CDR3 region is CSVHGTQNTEAFF. DNA for the CDR3: TGCAGCGTTCACGGGACCCAGAACACTGAAGCTTTCTTT.

This chain joins TRBV20-1 and TRBJ1-1; D remains unclear. Looked up from germline, CDR1 is DFQATT and CDR2 is SNEGSKA (reference sequence). Trimming removed 2 bases at V and 3 bases at J, with 4 bases between. This CDR3 has 11 amino acids. CDR3 nucleotide sequence: TGCAGTGCTAGAAGTGACACTGAAGCTTTCTTT. Protein: CSARSDTEAFF.

The chain links TRBV28 to TRBJ1-1; D may be TRBD1 (6 bases). This CDR3 has 14 residues. The V and J ends lost 6 bases and 4 bases respectively, with 15 bases between them. Germline lookup yields CDR1 MDHEN and CDR2 SYDVKM. CDR3 sequence (DNA): TGTGCCAGCAGATCCGACAGGTTAGGCACTGAAGCTTTCTTT. This codes for CASRSDRLGTEAFF.

The V gene is TRBV5-1, the J gene TRBJ1-4; TRBD1 agrees at 7 bases. Germline V lookup: CDR1 SGHRS, CDR2 YFSETQ. The CDR3 is 14 residues long. J lost 4 bases, V lost 2 bases, and 2 bases had no gene match. CDR3 DNA: TGCGCCAGCAGCTTAACAGGGGTTAATGAAAAACTGTTTTTT. Its translation: CASSLTGVNEKLFF.

J is TRBJ2-2 and V is TRBV9; the D is unclear. Trimming pared 0 bases from V and 1 base from J, leaving 7 bases between. Germline CDR1 and CDR2: SGDLS and YYNGEE. The CDR3 is made up of 15 amino acids. The CDR3 reads CASSVEQLNTGELFF. The CDR3 nucleotides read TGTGCCAGCAGCGTAGAGCAGCTGAACACCGGGGAGCTGTTTTTT.

V usage is TRBV5-8 and J usage is TRBJ1-1; TRBD1 is a possible D gene (6 bases). V lost 3 bases and J 1 base, leaving 7 bases between the germline ends. CDR3 length: 13 residues. CDR1 and CDR2 (germline): SGHTS, YDEGEE. Here the CDR3 DNA reads TGTGCCAGCAGCTCGGGACAGAACACTGAAGCTTTCTTT. Translation gives CASSSGQNTEAFF. Full variable domain (rest looked up from reference TRBV5-8 and TRBJ1-1): EAGVTQSPTHLIKTRGQQATLRCSPISGHTSVYWYQQALGLGLQFLLWYDEGEERNRGNFPPRFSGRQFPNYSSELNVNALELEDSALYLCASSSGQNTEAFFGQGTRLTVV.

The CDR3 DNA reads TGTGCCAGCAGTTCGACAGGGTTTTCGAGCACAGATACGCAGTATTTT. This codes for CASSSTGFSSTDTQYF. The V and J genes are TRBV28 and TRBJ2-3, with TRBD1 identical over 7 bases. The CDR3 has 16 amino acids. Germline CDR1 and CDR2: MDHEN and SYDVKM. V was pared by 4 bases and J by 0 bases, with 7 bases of the junction left unmatched. The full variable domain, completed using reference TRBV28 and TRBJ2-3, is DVKVTQSSRYLVKRTGEKVFLECVQDMDHENMFWYRQDPGLGLRLIYFSYDVKMKEKGDIPEGYSVSREKKERFSLILESASTNQTSMYLCASSSTGFSSTDTQYFGPGTRLTVL.

CDR3 sequence reads: CASSLTPRGNNEQFF. CDR3 coding DNA: TGTGCCAGCAGTTTAACCCCGCGGGGTAACAATGAGCAGTTCTTC. The chain has TRBV27 and TRBJ2-1; the D gene is possibly TRBD2 (6 bases). From germline, CDR1 is MNHEY and CDR2 SMNVEV (reference sequence). Between the trimmed V and J ends, which lost 2 bases and 5 bases, there was a span of 13 bases. The CDR3 length is 15 residues.

The DNA of the CDR3 is TGTGCCTGGAGCGCCGACAGGGGGAACATTCAGTACTTC. It translates to CAWSADRGNIQYF. The chain employs TRBV30 and TRBJ2-4; 9 nucleotides match TRBD1. CDR3 length equals 13 residues. Germline values: CDR1 GTSNPN, CDR2 SVGIG (reference sequence). V lost 3 bases, J lost 7 bases, and 4 bases stayed unmatched.

This chain connects TRBV19 to TRBJ1-6; D possibly corresponds to TRBD1 (5 bases). The CDR3 length is 13 residues. Germline loops: CDR1 LNHDA, CDR2 SQIVND (reference sequence). Trimming shortened V by 8 bases and J by 8 bases, and 13 bases separated the two germline ends. The CDR3: CASGSTAHSPLHF. The CDR3 DNA reads TGTGCCAGTGGGTCGACAGCCCATTCACCCCTCCACTTT.

The genes are TRBV6-4 and TRBJ2-7, with TRBD1 matching over 7 bases. CDR1 MRHNA and CDR2 SNTAGT come from the germline V gene. J gave up 3 bases and V 2 bases, and 13 bases lay outside the gene matches. The CDR3 sequence is 17 residues long. The CDR3 reads CASSDSLTGSTNYEQYV. In DNA form, the CDR3 reads TGTGCCAGCAGTGACAGTTTGACAGGGTCGACAAACTACGAGCAGTACGTC.

The gene calls are TRBV2 and TRBJ2-3; the match to TRBD2 covers 8 bases. V was clipped by 4 bases and J by 6 bases; unmatched bases: 9. Germline lookup yields CDR1 SNHLY and CDR2 FYNNEI. The CDR3 spans 15 residues. CDR3 nucleotide sequence: TGTGCCAGCAGTGCAACTCGGGGGGGCCGGGATACGCAGTATTTT. Translated, it gives CASSATRGGRDTQYF.

The chain uses TRBV7-6 and TRBJ2-3; D is possibly TRBD2 (6 bases). Trimming pared 1 base from V and 0 bases from J, leaving 11 bases between. Germline values: CDR1 SGHVS, CDR2 FNYEAQ. The CDR3 contains 16 residues. For the CDR3, the DNA is TGTGCCAGCAGCTTAGAAGCAGGACTAAGCACAGATACGCAGTATTTT. It specifies CASSLEAGLSTDTQYF. The full variable domain, its missing parts supplied by reference TRBV7-6 and TRBJ2-3, is GAGVSQSPRYKVTKRGQDVALRCDPISGHVSLYWYRQALGQGPEFLTYFNYEAQQDKSGLPNDRFSAERPEGSISTLTIQRTEQRDSAMYRCASSLEAGLSTDTQYFGPGTRLTVL.

The genes are TRBV7-2 and TRBJ1-2; TRBD1 matches 11 bases. Per the germline V gene, CDR1 is SGHTA and CDR2 is FQGNSA. After removal of 5 bases from V and 0 bases from J, the junction contained 11 bases not matched to a gene. This CDR3 spans 18 amino acids. CDR3 sequence (DNA): TGTGCCAGCAGCCTAAGCGGGACAGGGGGAGAAGCTAACTATGGCTACACCTTC. It encodes CASSLSGTGGEANYGYTF.

The chain couples TRBV5-1 to TRBJ1-2; a weak D match, TRBD1 (6 bases). V lost 4 bases to trimming and J lost 2 bases, with 18 bases between them. The germline CDR1 and CDR2 sequences are SGHRS and YFSETQ. The CDR3 covers 16 residues. The CDR3 nucleotides read TGCGCCAGCAGCGAGACAGGAGGTCTCTCAAACTATGGCTACACCTTC. Its translation is CASSETGGLSNYGYTF.

The chain employs TRBV6-5 and TRBJ1-1; D unresolved. The CDR3 totals 15 residues. V was trimmed by 6 bases and J by 0 bases, leaving 14 bases between them. Germline CDR1 and CDR2: MNHEY and SVGAGI. As DNA, the CDR3 is TGTGCCAGCAGCACAGCCGGAACCATGAACACTGAAGCTTTCTTT. Protein product: CASSTAGTMNTEAFF.

In its sample, this clone was seen a few times. The V gene is TRBV7-9, the J gene TRBJ2-2; D is unclear. V shed 2 bases and J shed 6 bases, with 4 bases lying between them. Germline V CDR1 and CDR2: SEHNR, FQNEAQ (reference sequence). The CDR3 loop spans 12 amino acids. DNA of the CDR3: TGTGCCAGCAGCTTATACCCCGGGGAGCTGTTTTTT. Residues: CASSLYPGELFF. The entire variable domain, with the rest obtained from reference TRBV7-9 and TRBJ2-2, is as follows: DTGVSQNPRHKITKRGQNVTFRCDPISEHNRLYWYRQTLGQGPEFLTYFQNEAQLEKSRLLSDRFSAERPKGSFSTLEIQRTEQGDSAMYLCASSLYPGELFFGEGSRLTVL.

The chain combines TRBV14 with TRBJ2-3; 7 bases are shared with TRBD1. Germline trimming cut 4 bases from V and 6 bases from J; bases unmatched to any gene: 13. The CDR3 runs 16 residues. In germline, CDR1 is SGHDN, CDR2 FVKESK. The CDR3 is CASSLGRWTGPDTQYF. Written as DNA, the CDR3 is TGTGCCAGCAGCCTTGGCCGATGGACAGGCCCCGATACGCAGTATTTT.

This rearrangement joins TRBV24-1 to TRBJ2-1; 10 nucleotides agree with TRBD1. Unmatched junction bases numbered 9, after V lost 9 bases and J lost 5 bases. This CDR3 has 15 residues. CDR1 is KGHDR, CDR2 SFDVKD, per germline. This CDR3 is CATGAGTGADNEQFF. Here the CDR3 DNA reads TGTGCCACCGGAGCCGGGACAGGGGCCGACAATGAGCAGTTCTTC.

CDR3 nucleotides: TGTGCCAGTAGTATTGAGGGAACTAGCACAGATACGCAGTATTTT. This sequence encodes CASSIEGTSTDTQYF. J is TRBJ2-3 and V is TRBV19; D is perhaps TRBD2 (5 bases). Trimming cost V 3 bases and J 0 bases, with 10 bases left between them. Germline V gene data show CDR1 as LNHDA and CDR2 as SQIVND (reference sequence). The CDR3 runs to 15 residues.

The chain recombines TRBV7-2 with TRBJ2-2; TRBD1 matches at 10 bases. The J segment lost 6 bases and the V segment lost 5 bases, leaving 9 bases of the junction unmatched. CDR3 length: 16 amino acids. Germline lookup yields CDR1 SGHTA and CDR2 FQGNSA. CDR3 loop: CASSPQGQGKAGELFF. Here the CDR3 DNA reads TGTGCCAGCAGCCCCCAGGGACAGGGGAAAGCCGGGGAGCTGTTTTTT.